This note documents a single TCR beta chain sequence. The data stem from a study of shared clonotypes between healthy human individuals. Looked up from germline, CDR1 is LNHDA and CDR2 is SQIVND (reference sequence). The V end lost 3 bases, the J end lost 4 bases, and 13 bases lay between the germline ends. The CDR3 covers 15 residues. Profiling relied on immunoSEQ multiplex PCR, and the TCRdb table lists in-frame clones only, not all of them. Of approximately 110,000 clones listed, more than 65% were seen once; the top ten hold just under 25%. V gene TRBV19 combines with J gene TRBJ2-1; a weak D match, TRBD2 (6 bases). The TCR was taken from a woman in her twenties or thirties in good health. Specimen: memory CD8+ T cells sorted from blood. Subset defined: CD45RO+ cells pooled with CCR7-negative TemRA cells. The CDR3 region has the DNA TGTGCCAGTAGTATGGCGGGACCACTTTACAATGAGCAGTTCTTC. Its translation is CASSMAGPLYNEQFF.